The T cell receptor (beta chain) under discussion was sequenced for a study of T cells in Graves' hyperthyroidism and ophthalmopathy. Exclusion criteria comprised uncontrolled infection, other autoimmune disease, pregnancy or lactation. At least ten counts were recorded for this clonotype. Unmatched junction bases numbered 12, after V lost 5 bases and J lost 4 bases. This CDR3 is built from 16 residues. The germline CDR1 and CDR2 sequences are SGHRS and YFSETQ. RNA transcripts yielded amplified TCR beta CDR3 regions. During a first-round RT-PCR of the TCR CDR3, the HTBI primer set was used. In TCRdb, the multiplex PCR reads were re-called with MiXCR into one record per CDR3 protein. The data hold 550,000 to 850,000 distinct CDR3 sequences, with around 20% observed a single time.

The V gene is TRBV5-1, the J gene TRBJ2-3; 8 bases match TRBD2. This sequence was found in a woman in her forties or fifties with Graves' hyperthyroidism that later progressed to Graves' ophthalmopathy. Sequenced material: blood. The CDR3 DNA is TGCGCCAGCAGTACCGAGCGGGGGCGGCGACCAGATACGCAGTATTTT. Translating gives CASSTERGRRPDTQYF.